The entry below describes one TCR beta chain. These data come from a study of cytomegalovirus exposure and HLA in healthy donors. This CDR3 has 16 amino acids. V lost 0 bases and J 2 bases, leaving 11 bases between the germline ends. Germline CDR1 reads LNHDA; CDR2 reads SQIVND (reference sequence). A multiplex PCR was run with 60 Vbeta primers and 13 Jbeta primers. TCRdb's copy holds only in-frame clones and misses some; the assay was immunoSEQ multiplex PCR. The sample includes about 160,000 clones, nearly 80% of them seen just once. The clonotype was recovered from a woman aged 45-65 years in good health and CMV-seropositive. Sequenced input: PBMCs. The chain uses TRBV19 and TRBJ1-5; tentatively, D is TRBD1 (5 bases). CDR3 amino acids: CASSIEGVWGNQPQHF. CDR3 sequence (DNA): TGTGCCAGTAGTATAGAAGGGGTTTGGGGCAATCAGCCCCAGCATTTT. The full variable domain, its missing parts supplied by reference TRBV19 and TRBJ1-5, is DGGITQSPKYLFRKEGQNVTLSCEQNLNHDAMYWYRQDPGQGLRLIYYSQIVNDFQKGDIAEGYSVSREKKESFPLTVTSAQKNPTAFYLCASSIEGVWGNQPQHFGDGTRLSIL.